The 10 T cell receptor beta chains listed next were all sequenced from one sample in a study of CD8 T cells in ankylosing spondylitis. TCRdb analysed the 5' RACE reads with MiXCR anew, one entry per CDR3 protein. The sample includes 200,000 to 250,000 distinct CDR3 sequences, under 12% of them seen just once. Input material: blood, either unsorted or a sorted T cell fraction (not recorded which). These receptors came from a male donor with ankylosing spondylitis or in good health (not recorded which).

This clonotype was recorded at least ten times. The chain uses TRBV29-1 and TRBJ2-3, with 8 bases aligning to TRBD1. The junction had 5 bases not matched to a gene; V was cut back by 6 bases and J by 0 bases. The CDR3 length is 14 residues. Per germline, CDR1 SQVTM and CDR2 ANQGSEA. This CDR3 is CSVNRGSSTDTQYF. The CDR3 bases are TGCAGCGTGAACAGGGGGTCGAGCACAGATACGCAGTATTTT.

To note about this clonotype: A much larger clone lies a single base off, so this may be a read error. The chain couples TRBV12-3 or TRBV12-4 to TRBJ1-2; TRBD1 agrees at 8 bases. The CDR3 consists of 14 residues. The CDR3 bases are TGTGCCAGCAGTCTCCTGACAGGGGACTATGGCTACGCCTTC. Its protein product is CASSLLTGDYGYAF.

This clonotype was counted many times. The chain has TRBV9 and TRBJ2-2; D gene ambiguous. In germline, CDR1 is SGDLS, CDR2 YYNGEE. The V gene lost 6 bases and the J gene lost 5 bases, with 17 bases spanning the gap. The CDR3 totals 15 residues. CDR3 protein: CASTQAGTWTGELFF. CDR3 nucleotides: TGTGCCAGCACCCAAGCTGGTACGTGGACCGGGGAGCTGTTTTTT. Drawing the rest from reference TRBV9 and TRBJ2-2, the complete variable domain is DSGVTQTPKHLITATGQRVTLRCSPRSGDLSVYWYQQSLDQGLQFLIQYYNGEERAKGNILERFSAQQFPDLHSELNLSSLELGDSALYFCASTQAGTWTGELFFGEGSRLTVL.

This clonotype was observed at least ten times. The gene calls are TRBV7-3 and TRBJ1-6, with D unresolved. CDR1 SGHTA and CDR2 FQGTGA come from the germline V gene. CDR3 length: 16 amino acids. The V end lost 1 base, the J end lost 6 bases, and 13 bases lay between the germline ends. The DNA of the CDR3 is TGTGCCAGCAGCTTAAATCCGGGTTGGGGTAATTCACCCCTCCACTTT. Amino acid sequence: CASSLNPGWGNSPLHF.

J is TRBJ1-3 and V is TRBV7-6; possibly TRBD1 for D (6 bases). CDR1 and CDR2 (germline): SGHVS, FNYEAQ. The length of the CDR3 is 16 residues. The V gene lost 1 base and the J gene lost 0 bases, with 10 bases spanning the gap. The CDR3 loop reads CASSLGTAVSGNTIYF. The CDR3 nucleotides read TGTGCCAGCAGCTTAGGGACAGCCGTCTCTGGAAACACCATATATTTT.

This clonotype appeared many times. J is TRBJ2-5 and V is TRBV7-8; D possibly corresponds to TRBD2 (5 bases). The V gene lost 1 base and the J gene lost 0 bases, with 9 bases spanning the gap. This CDR3 comprises 15 residues. The germline CDR1 and CDR2 sequences are SGHVS and FQNEAQ. The CDR3 here is CASSLGLLYQETQYF. In DNA, the CDR3 is TGTGCCAGCAGCTTAGGACTACTTTACCAAGAGACCCAGTACTTC. Full variable domain (outside the CDR3, taken from reference TRBV7-8 and TRBJ2-5): GAGVSQSPRYKVAKRGQDVALRCDPISGHVSLFWYQQALGQGPEFLTYFQNEAQLDKSGLPSDRFFAERPEGSVSTLKIQRTQQEDSAVYLCASSLGLLYQETQYFGPGTRLLVL.

This clonotype was counted ten times or more. The CDR3 region is CASSTQGGQGFGNEQFF. The CDR3 DNA is TGTGCCAGCAGCACACAAGGAGGACAGGGGTTCGGCAATGAGCAGTTCTTC. The chain employs TRBV28 and TRBJ2-1, with 9 positions matching TRBD1. V was clipped by 6 bases and J by 6 bases; unmatched bases: 15. Germline CDR1 is MDHEN and CDR2 is SYDVKM. The length of the CDR3 is 17 residues.

The rearrangement links TRBV12-3 or TRBV12-4 to TRBJ2-1, with a possible D match to TRBD1 (7 bases). Trimming left V 4 bases short and J 12 bases short, with 25 bases between. CDR3 length: 16 residues. The CDR3 nucleotides read TGTGCCAGCAGTTCAACCTTGGGGCGGGACAGTGTCTCGCAGTTCTTC. It yields the protein CASSSTLGRDSVSQFF.

This clonotype appeared many times. This rearrangement joins TRBV5-1 to TRBJ2-3; the match to TRBD1 covers 8 bases. Germline lookup yields CDR1 SGHRS and CDR2 YFSETQ. The V gene end was trimmed by 0 bases and the J gene end by 3 bases; junction bases not matched to a gene: 6. The CDR3 loop spans 16 amino acids. The chain's CDR3 is CASSLEAGGATDTQYF. CDR3 nucleotide sequence: TGCGCCAGCAGCTTGGAGGCAGGGGGCGCAACAGATACGCAGTATTTT.

The V gene is TRBV20-1, the J gene TRBJ2-2; D unclear. CDR3 length: 12 residues. Germline V CDR1 and CDR2: DFQATT, SNEGSKA (reference sequence). V was pared by 3 bases and J by 2 bases, with 4 bases between. The CDR3 protein is CSASPNTGELFF. In DNA form, the CDR3 reads TGCAGTGCTAGCCCAAACACCGGGGAGCTGTTTTTT.